This T cell receptor beta chain is from a study of shared clonotypes between healthy human individuals. Cells designated naive CD8 were CD45RO-negative and were positively selected for CCR7, with terminally differentiated effector memory CD45RA+ cells excluded. V dropped 1 base and J dropped 4 bases, with 11 bases sitting between them. Germline CDR1 and CDR2: SGHNT and YYREEE (reference sequence). CDR3 length: 14 amino acids. The protocol was immunoSEQ multiplex PCR, while the TCRdb copy is restricted to in-frame clones and leaves out a portion. Among approximately 810,000 clones, approximately 92% were seen once, and the ten largest hold approximately 25%. About this clone: Its cognate antigen is unknown.

Study-level points and caveats: Only blood underwent sampling, and tissue repertoires likely differ. A handful of donors shared 4.5% to 6.5% of their naive CD4 clonotypes.

The receptor comes from a man aged 25-40 years in good health. V usage is TRBV5-4 and J usage is TRBJ1-1; D possibly corresponds to TRBD1 (5 bases). The sequenced material came from naive CD8+ T cells sorted from blood. CDR3 nucleotide sequence: TGTGCCAGCAGCTTGATGGGGGAATCCACTGAAGCTTTCTTT. Protein product: CASSLMGESTEAFF.